This is a list of T cell receptor beta chains from one sample in a study of blood T cell repertoires in COVID-19. TCRdb keeps only in-frame clones here, not all; method: immunoSEQ multiplex PCR. The sample comprises about 81,000 clones, roughly 90% of which are singletons, and around 1% rests with the top ten. Sequenced material: PBMCs or T cells enriched from blood (not recorded which). The source is a woman in her forties or fifties with acute COVID-19. Both conserved end residues are part of each CDR3. Fields, in order: V gene, D gene, J gene, CDR3 protein. A D gene is named only where the DNA matches it firmly.

V gene: TRBV11-2
D gene: .
J gene: TRBJ1-5
CDR3 protein: CASSLSGRGFQPQHF

V gene: TRBV5-4
D gene: .
J gene: TRBJ2-1
CDR3 protein: CASSLDGHNEQFF

V gene: TRBV7-2
D gene: TRBD1
J gene: TRBJ1-4
CDR3 protein: CASSLSSTGRNEKLFF

V gene: TRBV7-8
D gene: TRBD2
J gene: TRBJ2-1
CDR3 protein: CASSPLGGLAVGEQFF

V gene: TRBV11-3
D gene: TRBD2
J gene: TRBJ2-1
CDR3 protein: CASSLRVSGRGSYNEQFF

V gene: TRBV30
D gene: .
J gene: TRBJ1-1
CDR3 protein: CAWSAGVPGTEAFF

V gene: TRBV19
D gene: TRBD1
J gene: TRBJ1-2
CDR3 protein: CASSLKTGQGDYGYTF

V gene: TRBV18
D gene: TRBD2
J gene: TRBJ2-1
CDR3 protein: CASSPPVAGGYNEQFF

V gene: TRBV11-3
D gene: TRBD2
J gene: TRBJ2-7
CDR3 protein: CASSFSAGVNEQYF

V gene: TRBV12-3/TRBV12-4
D gene: TRBD2
J gene: TRBJ2-3
CDR3 protein: CASRTSGMLGGF

V gene: TRBV29-1
D gene: TRBD1
J gene: TRBJ1-2
CDR3 protein: CSVSSGTGDHGYTF

V gene: TRBV10-3
D gene: .
J gene: TRBJ2-3
CDR3 protein: CAIAQVSADTQYF

V gene: TRBV6-5
D gene: .
J gene: TRBJ2-7
CDR3 protein: CASTKPGGSYEQYF

V gene: TRBV3-1/TRBV3-2
D gene: .
J gene: TRBJ1-1
CDR3 protein: CASSRGSSATEAFF

V gene: TRBV9
D gene: .
J gene: TRBJ1-4
CDR3 protein: CASSPLGGPPTNEKLFF

V gene: TRBV5-4
D gene: TRBD2
J gene: TRBJ2-1
CDR3 protein: CASSLEVAGGNEQFF

V gene: TRBV3-1/TRBV3-2
D gene: TRBD2
J gene: TRBJ2-1
CDR3 protein: CASSQPGTSINEQFF

V gene: TRBV2
D gene: .
J gene: TRBJ1-3
CDR3 protein: CASSAFSLSSGNTIYF

V gene: TRBV7-9
D gene: TRBD1
J gene: TRBJ1-1
CDR3 protein: CASSLEGALNTEAFF

V gene: TRBV29-1
D gene: TRBD1
J gene: TRBJ2-7
CDR3 protein: CSVETGTDSYEQYF

V gene: TRBV5-1
D gene: TRBD2
J gene: TRBJ2-5
CDR3 protein: CASSPNGLAYQETQYF

V gene: TRBV5-6
D gene: TRBD1
J gene: TRBJ2-2
CDR3 protein: CASSSIGQGGELFF

V gene: TRBV7-9
D gene: .
J gene: TRBJ1-1
CDR3 protein: CASSYAFGETEAFF

V gene: TRBV3-1/TRBV3-2
D gene: TRBD1
J gene: TRBJ2-7
CDR3 protein: CASSPRDRASYEQYF

V gene: TRBV30
D gene: .
J gene: TRBJ1-4
CDR3 protein: CAWSVLFANEKLFF

V gene: TRBV29-1
D gene: .
J gene: TRBJ2-5
CDR3 protein: CSVGNRGETQYF

V gene: TRBV5-1
D gene: TRBD1
J gene: TRBJ1-4
CDR3 protein: CASSSQEGTVNEKLFF

V gene: TRBV19
D gene: TRBD2
J gene: TRBJ2-1
CDR3 protein: CASSSLAGYNNEQFF

V gene: TRBV5-4
D gene: TRBD1
J gene: TRBJ2-1
CDR3 protein: CASSLGTGNYNEQFF

V gene: TRBV6-2/TRBV6-3
D gene: TRBD1
J gene: TRBJ2-7
CDR3 protein: CASSYELGQILSYEQYF

V gene: TRBV10-3
D gene: TRBD1
J gene: TRBJ1-4
CDR3 protein: CAIRPGQGTTNEKLFF

V gene: TRBV27
D gene: TRBD2
J gene: TRBJ2-3
CDR3 protein: CASSEEREPTDTQYF

V gene: TRBV30
D gene: .
J gene: TRBJ2-7
CDR3 protein: CAWSNLRENEQYF

V gene: TRBV24-1
D gene: TRBD2
J gene: TRBJ2-1
CDR3 protein: CATSDTTSGSPGYNEQFF

V gene: TRBV11-3
D gene: .
J gene: TRBJ1-2
CDR3 protein: CASSSPGQDYGYTF

V gene: TRBV12-3/TRBV12-4
D gene: .
J gene: TRBJ2-7
CDR3 protein: CASSLNRAYEQYF

V gene: TRBV7-6
D gene: TRBD2
J gene: TRBJ2-1
CDR3 protein: CASSPRLAGIVNEQFF

V gene: TRBV19
D gene: .
J gene: TRBJ2-2
CDR3 protein: CASSTRAVLNTGELFF

V gene: TRBV7-9
D gene: TRBD1
J gene: TRBJ1-2
CDR3 protein: CASSPQGAYGYTF

V gene: TRBV10-1
D gene: TRBD2
J gene: TRBJ2-1
CDR3 protein: CASSPSGSLLNEQFF

V gene: TRBV12-3/TRBV12-4
D gene: .
J gene: TRBJ2-7
CDR3 protein: CASRTRGREQYF

V gene: TRBV5-4
D gene: .
J gene: TRBJ2-3
CDR3 protein: CASSPRAGTDTQYF

V gene: TRBV3-1/TRBV3-2
D gene: .
J gene: TRBJ2-7
CDR3 protein: CASSQTNRDYEQYF

V gene: TRBV29-1
D gene: TRBD1
J gene: TRBJ2-7
CDR3 protein: CSVEDGQGGHEQYF

V gene: TRBV23-1
D gene: TRBD1
J gene: TRBJ2-2
CDR3 protein: CASSRSLSRQGDGELFF

V gene: TRBV4-1
D gene: .
J gene: TRBJ1-5
CDR3 protein: CASSQVGFVEPQHF

V gene: TRBV28
D gene: .
J gene: TRBJ1-4
CDR3 protein: CASSWGTAGNEKLFF

V gene: TRBV4-3
D gene: .
J gene: TRBJ1-3
CDR3 protein: CASSSGFGNTIYF

V gene: TRBV10-2
D gene: .
J gene: TRBJ2-7
CDR3 protein: CASSDPQDRLSYEQYF

V gene: TRBV5-1
D gene: .
J gene: TRBJ2-2
CDR3 protein: CASSLDRDTGELFF

V gene: TRBV7-2
D gene: .
J gene: TRBJ2-3
CDR3 protein: CASSVRVGTDTQYF

V gene: TRBV7-2
D gene: .
J gene: TRBJ1-5
CDR3 protein: CASSLGAARNQPQHF

V gene: TRBV5-1
D gene: .
J gene: TRBJ1-2
CDR3 protein: CASSSSTDSPGYTF

V gene: TRBV7-2
D gene: TRBD2
J gene: TRBJ2-1
CDR3 protein: CASSLWSSGYNEQFF

V gene: TRBV27
D gene: TRBD1
J gene: TRBJ2-3
CDR3 protein: CASSLSRGRVDTQYF

V gene: TRBV18
D gene: .
J gene: TRBJ1-6
CDR3 protein: CASSPSPRGPTNNSPLHF

V gene: TRBV7-2
D gene: .
J gene: TRBJ1-3
CDR3 protein: CASSLFSDSGNTIYF

V gene: TRBV27
D gene: TRBD1
J gene: TRBJ2-3
CDR3 protein: CASSSTGKGDTQYF